This TCR beta chain was profiled in a study of OX40 agonist ivuxolimab in advanced cancers. Measured with immunoSEQ multiplex PCR; TCRdb has only the in-frame clones, and not every one. The table records under 85,000 clones, about three quarters of them present only once. With respect to this clone: The antigen is undetermined.

J lost 6 bases, V lost 4 bases, and 11 bases had no gene match. The CDR3 runs 16 residues. The germline V gene has CDR1 SGDLS and CDR2 YYNGEE. Study-level findings and limits: In CD8+ T cells, expanded clones were on average more numerous than in CD4+. It was also the case that some nonresponders had low normalized T-cell clonal expansion.

The source material was CD4+ or CD8+ T cells sorted from blood, sampled in a trial of the OX40 agonist ivuxolimab. This receptor was obtained from an adult with an advanced solid tumor such as melanoma, head and neck, liver or kidney cancer. The chain links TRBV9 to TRBJ2-2; 8 positions match TRBD2. The CDR3 loop is CASSLSAGGLAGELFF. As DNA, the CDR3 is TGTGCCAGCAGCCTCTCGGCGGGGGGCCTTGCCGGGGAGCTGTTTTTT.